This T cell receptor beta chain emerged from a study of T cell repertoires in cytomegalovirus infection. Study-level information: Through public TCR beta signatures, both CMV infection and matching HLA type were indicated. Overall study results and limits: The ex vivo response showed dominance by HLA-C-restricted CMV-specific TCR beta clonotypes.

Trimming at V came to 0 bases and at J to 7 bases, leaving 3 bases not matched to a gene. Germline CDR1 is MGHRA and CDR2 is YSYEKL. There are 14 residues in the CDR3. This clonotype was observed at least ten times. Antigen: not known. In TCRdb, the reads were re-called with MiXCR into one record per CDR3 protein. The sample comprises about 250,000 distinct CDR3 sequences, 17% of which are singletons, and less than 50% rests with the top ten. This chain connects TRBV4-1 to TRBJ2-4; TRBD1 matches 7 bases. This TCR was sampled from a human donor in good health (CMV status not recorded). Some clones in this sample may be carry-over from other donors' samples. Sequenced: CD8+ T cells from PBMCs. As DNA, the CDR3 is TGCGCCAGCAGCCAAGAAGACAGGGTGAACATTCAGTACTTC. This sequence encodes CASSQEDRVNIQYF.